One sample yielded the 30 T cell receptor beta chains listed below, sequenced in a study of human T cells and chemical hapten exposure. TCRdb independently ran MiXCR on the RACE reads; one entry per CDR3 protein. The sample consists of around 42,000 distinct CDR3 sequences, about 3.5% of them appearing once. The sample's time point: patch test 2, 6 weeks after DPC sensitization. Treatment meaning: therapeutic diphenylcyclopropenone sensitization with weekly scalp DPC. This specimen was whole blood, taken in connection with sensitization to the hapten diphenylcyclopropenone (DPC). The receptors stem from a man aged 35-49 years with alopecia areata. Some clones in this sample may be carry-over from other donors' samples.

This clonotype was seen ten or more times. The chain couples TRBV20-1 to TRBJ2-7, with D possibly being TRBD1 (8 bases). The CDR3 sequence is 12 residues long. V shed 4 bases and J shed 8 bases, with 15 bases lying between them. The germline V gene has CDR1 DFQATT and CDR2 SNEGSKA (reference sequence). CDR3 sequence reads: CSAKGQGGKQYF. In DNA, the CDR3 is TGCAGTGCTAAAGGACAGGGAGGGAAGCAGTACTTC.

This clonotype was seen ten or more times. The V call is TRBV2, the J call TRBJ1-4; the D gene is possibly TRBD1 (5 bases). Trimming removed 0 bases at V and 0 bases at J, with 11 bases between. CDR3 length: 17 amino acids. Germline V lookup: CDR1 SNHLY, CDR2 FYNNEI. CDR3 region: CASSEARGSATNEKLFF. The CDR3 DNA sequence: TGTGCCAGCAGTGAAGCTAGGGGATCAGCAACTAATGAAAAACTGTTTTTT.

DNA of the CDR3: TGTGCCAGCAGCCCTACAGGGGCTGGCGACACTGAAGCTTTCTTT. Translation: CASSPTGAGDTEAFF. V is TRBV5-4 and J is TRBJ1-1, with 7 bases aligning to TRBD1. Germline lookup yields CDR1 SGHNT and CDR2 YYREEE (reference sequence). The CDR3 length is 15 residues. The V segment lost 4 bases and the J segment 3 bases; nucleotides outside the gene matches: 9.

This clonotype was detected ten times or more. V gene TRBV4-2 combines with J gene TRBJ2-1, with 12 bases lining up with TRBD2. This CDR3 is 17 amino acids long. V was pared by 2 bases and J by 7 bases, with 9 bases of the junction left unmatched. Germline assignment: CDR1 LGHNA and CDR2 YNFKEQ. CDR3 coding DNA: TGTGCCAGCAGCCAACGGACTAGCGGGGATGGAGGGAATGAGCAGTTCTTC. It codes for CASSQRTSGDGGNEQFF.

This clonotype occurred many times. This chain uses TRBV4-1 with TRBJ1-1, with a tentative D call TRBD1 (5 bases). CDR1 MGHRA and CDR2 YSYEKL come from the germline V gene. Trimming shortened V by 2 bases and J by 3 bases, and 13 bases separated the two germline ends. The CDR3 spans 15 residues. The CDR3 region is CASSQPGRDDTEAFF. The CDR3, as DNA: TGCGCCAGCAGCCAACCCGGACGGGACGACACTGAAGCTTTCTTT.

The table lists this clonotype with many counts. The rearrangement links TRBV9 to TRBJ2-6; D is uncertain. The length of the CDR3 is 15 residues. Trimming cost V 0 bases and J 0 bases, with 4 bases left between them. Germline loops: CDR1 SGDLS, CDR2 YYNGEE. CDR3 in amino acids: CASSVASSGANVLTF. The CDR3 DNA reads as TGTGCCAGCAGCGTAGCTTCCTCTGGGGCCAACGTCCTGACTTTC.

This clonotype occurred many times. The J gene is TRBJ1-5, the V gene TRBV20-1, with D perhaps TRBD1 (5 bases). The germline V gene has CDR1 DFQATT and CDR2 SNEGSKA (reference sequence). Trimming took 3 bases from V and 6 from J, leaving 15 bases between them. CDR3 length equals 14 residues. For the CDR3, the DNA is TGCAGTGCTAGTCCCCCGCTGGGGGGTCAGCCCCAGCATTTT. Protein product: CSASPPLGGQPQHF.

This clonotype came up many times. The V gene is TRBV6-2 or TRBV6-3, the J gene TRBJ1-5, with D uncertain. The CDR3 runs 15 residues. V was shortened by 2 bases and J by 1 base, with 9 bases between the two germline ends. CDR1 and CDR2 from the germline V gene are MNHEY and SVGEGT. The CDR3 sequence is CASSYVSPSNQPQHF. The DNA of the CDR3 is TGTGCCAGCAGTTACGTCTCTCCCAGCAATCAGCCCCAGCATTTT.

This clonotype has ten or more counts. The rearrangement joins TRBV6-6 to TRBJ2-6; D gene unclear. The V and J ends lost 6 bases and 0 bases respectively, with 9 bases between them. There are 15 residues in the CDR3. From germline, CDR1 is MNHNY and CDR2 SVGAGI (reference sequence). CDR3 coding DNA: TGTGCCAGCAGCCTAGGCAACTCTGGGGCCAACGTCCTGACTTTC. This gives the protein CASSLGNSGANVLTF.

This clonotype was recorded many times. The chain recombines TRBV12-3 or TRBV12-4 with TRBJ1-5; D gene uncertain. The germline V and J ends were trimmed by 1 base and 1 base, with 2 bases remaining between them. This CDR3 comprises 13 residues. CDR3 DNA sequence: TGTGCCAGCAGTTTAGGGAGCAATCAGCCCCAGCATTTT. Protein: CASSLGSNQPQHF.

The chain employs TRBV4-1 and TRBJ2-7; weak D call: TRBD2 (6 bases). The CDR3 runs to 16 residues. The V end lost 0 bases, the J end lost 3 bases, and 15 bases lay between the germline ends. Germline CDR1 is MGHRA and CDR2 is YSYEKL. Written as DNA, the CDR3 is TGCGCCAGCAGCCAAGAGTCGGGCGGGAAGAGCTACGAGCAGTACTTC. Translation gives CASSQESGGKSYEQYF.

This clonotype was seen a few times. V is TRBV9 and J is TRBJ2-5; possible D gene TRBD2, 6 bases. This CDR3 region has 14 residues. Trimming removed 4 bases at V and 2 bases at J, with 12 bases between. Germline CDR1 is SGDLS and CDR2 is YYNGEE. Written as DNA, the CDR3 is TGTGCCAGCAGCCCCGACGGGACTCAAGAGACCCAGTACTTC. Residues: CASSPDGTQETQYF. The complete variable domain, with remaining parts taken from reference TRBV9 and TRBJ2-5, reads DSGVTQTPKHLITATGQRVTLRCSPRSGDLSVYWYQQSLDQGLQFLIQYYNGEERAKGNILERFSAQQFPDLHSELNLSSLELGDSALYFCASSPDGTQETQYFGPGTRLLVL.

This clonotype has a handful of counts. The chain has TRBV18 and TRBJ2-7, with 9 nucleotides matching TRBD2. The CDR3 length is 17 residues. Trimming took 0 bases from V and 3 from J; bases not matched to a gene: 9. Germline CDR1 and CDR2: KGHSH and LQKENI. CDR3 nucleotide sequence: TGTGCCAGCTCACCACCAGGATTGCTAGCGGGAAGCTACGAGCAGTACTTC. Protein: CASSPPGLLAGSYEQYF. Full variable domain (outside the CDR3, taken from reference TRBV18 and TRBJ2-7): NAGVMQNPRHLVRRRGQEARLRCSPMKGHSHVYWYRQLPEEGLKFMVYLQKENIIDESGMPKERFSAEFPKEGPSILRIQQVVRGDSAAYFCASSPPGLLAGSYEQYFGPGTRLTVT.

This clonotype was recorded many times. V gene TRBV28 combines with J gene TRBJ1-5; 8 bases map to TRBD1. Trimming took 3 bases from V and 6 from J; bases not matched to a gene: 13. Germline lookup yields CDR1 MDHEN and CDR2 SYDVKM. The CDR3 runs 17 residues. The DNA of the CDR3 is TGTGCCAGCAGTTTCCTTTTCGGACAGGGCCACAGTCAGCCCCAGCATTTT. Translation: CASSFLFGQGHSQPQHF.

In this sample, this clonotype turned up many times. V gene TRBV9 combines with J gene TRBJ2-1, with 9 bases fitting TRBD2. Germline V CDR1 and CDR2: SGDLS, YYNGEE. J was trimmed by 2 bases and V by 2 bases; bases with no gene match: 5. This CDR3 is 16 amino acids long. DNA for the CDR3: TGTGCCAGCAGCGTGTTAGCGGGAGTCACCTACAATGAGCAGTTCTTC. Its protein product is CASSVLAGVTYNEQFF.

This clonotype has at least ten counts. This chain links TRBV12-3 or TRBV12-4 with TRBJ1-1; tentatively, D is TRBD1 (6 bases). V dropped 3 bases and J dropped 0 bases, with 14 bases sitting between them. The CDR3 loop spans 16 amino acids. The CDR3 coding sequence is TGTGCCAGCAGTTTCCGGGCAGGGGCAATGAACACTGAAGCTTTCTTT. Encoded protein: CASSFRAGAMNTEAFF.

This clonotype has ten or more counts. The chain employs TRBV29-1 and TRBJ2-5, with D hard to call. Per germline, CDR1 SQVTM and CDR2 ANQGSEA. The CDR3 is 12 amino acids. Trimming removed 5 bases at V and 2 bases at J, with 9 bases between. The DNA for the CDR3 is TGCAGCGTTCAACAAGCACAAGAGACCCAGTACTTC. Translating gives CSVQQAQETQYF.

This clonotype was seen many times. The V and J genes are TRBV7-9 and TRBJ2-4, with a possible D match to TRBD2 (6 bases). Germline lookup yields CDR1 SEHNR and CDR2 FQNEAQ (reference sequence). This CDR3 spans 13 amino acids. Trimming pared 6 bases from V and 2 bases from J, leaving 8 bases between. This CDR3 reads CASSGRTKNIQYF. For the CDR3, the DNA is TGTGCCAGCAGTGGGAGGACCAAAAACATTCAGTACTTC. The full variable domain, completed using reference TRBV7-9 and TRBJ2-4, is DTGVSQNPRHKITKRGQNVTFRCDPISEHNRLYWYRQTLGQGPEFLTYFQNEAQLEKSRLLSDRFSAERPKGSFSTLEIQRTEQGDSAMYLCASSGRTKNIQYFGAGTRLSVL.

The table lists this clonotype with many counts. The chain uses TRBV28 and TRBJ2-4, with 9 nucleotides matching TRBD1. J gave up 1 base and V 4 bases, and 5 bases lay outside the gene matches. The CDR3 spans 16 residues. The germline V gene encodes CDR1 MDHEN and CDR2 SYDVKM. This chain's CDR3 is CASSSPGQGAKNIQYF. The CDR3 DNA reads as TGTGCCAGCAGTTCTCCGGGACAGGGTGCCAAAAACATTCAGTACTTC.

This clonotype was observed many times. V gene TRBV3-1 combines with J gene TRBJ2-1; tentative D call: TRBD1 (5 bases). The germline CDR1 and CDR2 sequences are LGHDT and YNNKEL (reference sequence). The CDR3 extends over 15 amino acids. Trimming took off 0 bases at V and 9 bases at J, with 15 bases between the two ends. The DNA of the CDR3 is TGTGCCAGCAGCCAAGATGCGGCAGGGTTTTTTGAGCAGTTCTTC. It translates to CASSQDAAGFFEQFF.

This clonotype is medium-sized. V and J are TRBV20-1 and TRBJ2-3, with 7 bases matching TRBD1. Trimming cost V 6 bases and J 7 bases; bases outside gene matches: 13. The CDR3 covers 14 residues. Germline assignment: CDR1 DFQATT and CDR2 SNEGSKA (reference sequence). CDR3 in DNA: TGCAGTGCAACCACAGGGGTTCCCCGAAATACGCAGTATTTT. Its protein product is CSATTGVPRNTQYF.

The chain couples TRBV12-3 or TRBV12-4 to TRBJ2-7; perhaps TRBD1 as D (5 bases). The CDR3 covers 14 residues. V was pared by 6 bases and J by 0 bases, with 12 bases between. CDR3: CASRDSLFSYEQYF. CDR3 DNA: TGTGCCAGCAGAGACAGTTTATTCTCCTACGAGCAGTACTTC.

This clonotype was detected ten times or more. V is TRBV6-6 and J is TRBJ2-4, with D hard to call. The length of the CDR3 is 16 residues. Per germline, CDR1 MNHNY and CDR2 SVGAGI (reference sequence). V was clipped by 5 bases and J by 0 bases, with 14 bases between them. Here the CDR3 DNA reads TGTGCCAGCAGTCAGACTGCAATCCTAGCCAAAAACATTCAGTACTTC. This encodes CASSQTAILAKNIQYF.

This clonotype was picked up many times. The chain has TRBV20-1 and TRBJ2-3; D not resolved. The CDR3 is made up of 13 amino acids. Looked up from germline, CDR1 is DFQATT and CDR2 is SNEGSKA (reference sequence). With 0 bases removed from V and 4 bases from J, the gap between germline ends came to 8 bases. CDR3 protein: CSARDPGADTQYF. CDR3 in DNA: TGCAGTGCTAGAGATCCTGGAGCAGATACGCAGTATTTT.

This clonotype showed up many times. V usage is TRBV2 and J usage is TRBJ1-4; D not resolved. CDR1 is SNHLY, CDR2 FYNNEI, per germline. V was cut by 5 bases and J by 4 bases, with 8 bases left in between. The CDR3 runs to 13 residues. CDR3 loop: CASSSWINEKLFF. The CDR3 DNA reads as TGTGCCAGCAGTAGTTGGATTAATGAAAAACTGTTTTTT.

This clonotype was observed a few times. This chain uses TRBV6-2 or TRBV6-3 with TRBJ2-1; D is perhaps TRBD2 (6 bases). Germline-derived CDR1 and CDR2 are MNHEY and SVGEGT. This CDR3 comprises 15 residues. The V end lost 0 bases, the J end lost 8 bases, and 14 bases lay between the germline ends. CDR3 in DNA: TGTGCCAGCAGTTACTCGGGCCCGGGAGTAGATGAGCAGTTCTTC. This encodes CASSYSGPGVDEQFF.

This clonotype has a count of ten or more. This rearrangement joins TRBV7-8 to TRBJ2-4; D is possibly TRBD1 (5 bases). V shed 0 bases and J shed 4 bases, with 7 bases lying between them. The germline CDR1 and CDR2 sequences are SGHVS and FQNEAQ. This CDR3 region has 14 residues. The CDR3 loop reads CASSLAQGKNIQYF. The CDR3, as DNA: TGTGCCAGCAGCTTAGCGCAGGGAAAAAACATTCAGTACTTC.

This clonotype was counted many times. The chain recombines TRBV12-3 or TRBV12-4 with TRBJ2-7, with TRBD1 matching 8 bases. Germline trimming cut 2 bases from V and 7 bases from J; bases unmatched to any gene: 16. The CDR3 runs to 17 residues. CDR3: CASSLMAGGPGLTEQYF. The CDR3 coding sequence is TGTGCCAGCAGTTTAATGGCAGGGGGCCCTGGGCTGACTGAGCAGTACTTC.

The V call is TRBV7-6, the J call TRBJ2-3; a possible D gene is TRBD2 (5 bases). This CDR3 is 13 amino acids long. Trimming shortened V by 4 bases and J by 6 bases, and 11 bases separated the two germline ends. Germline CDR1 and CDR2: SGHVS and FNYEAQ. CDR3 DNA: TGTGCCAGCAGCTCCGGACTCGGGGATACGCAGTATTTT. It yields the protein CASSSGLGDTQYF.

This clonotype was counted at least ten times. This chain uses TRBV6-5 with TRBJ2-5; a weak D match, TRBD2 (5 bases). The CDR3 sequence is 14 residues long. CDR1 and CDR2 from the germline V gene are MNHEY and SVGAGI. Between the trimmed V and J ends, which lost 2 bases and 3 bases, there was a span of 10 bases. The CDR3 sequence is CASSYGSREETQYF. The CDR3 coding sequence is TGTGCCAGCAGTTACGGATCGCGGGAAGAGACCCAGTACTTC.